Listed below are T cell receptor beta chains from one sample, sequenced in a study of T cells after yellow fever vaccination. From the 5' RACE reads, TCRdb called clonotypes with MiXCR, one entry per CDR3 protein. The data hold 320,000 or so distinct CDR3 sequences, with 7% to 10% observed a single time. The starting material was PBMCs, obtained roughly seven weeks after the first yellow fever vaccination. The receptor source for this set is a man younger than 30 who received the YFV17D yellow fever vaccine. Both conserved end residues are trimmed from each CDR3. Fields, in order: CDR3 protein, V gene, J gene, D gene, clone size. D genes are given only for firm matches. Rows give clone size only sometimes, using once, few, many, or a class for an expanded clone.

CDR3 protein: ASSFSLGNTEAF; V gene: TRBV12-3/TRBV12-4; J gene: TRBJ1-1; D gene: NA; clone size: few
CDR3 protein: ASSLSGWDRALPGANVLT; V gene: TRBV27; J gene: TRBJ2-6; D gene: TRBD1; clone size: NA
CDR3 protein: ASSLVLAGNTGELF; V gene: TRBV11-2; J gene: TRBJ2-2; D gene: TRBD2; clone size: many
CDR3 protein: ATSRDWGWESTDTQY; V gene: TRBV15; J gene: TRBJ2-3; D gene: NA; clone size: many
CDR3 protein: ASSLSGGAEDTQY; V gene: TRBV7-3; J gene: TRBJ2-3; D gene: NA; clone size: few
CDR3 protein: ASSPNSGSDAGYT; V gene: TRBV18; J gene: TRBJ1-2; D gene: NA; clone size: once
CDR3 protein: ASSPTGSGYTEAF; V gene: TRBV5-1; J gene: TRBJ1-1; D gene: NA; clone size: few
CDR3 protein: ASSLVDGGGKETQY; V gene: TRBV11-2; J gene: TRBJ2-5; D gene: NA; clone size: NA
CDR3 protein: ASSPRTGREQF; V gene: TRBV7-8; J gene: TRBJ2-1; D gene: NA; clone size: NA
CDR3 protein: ASSLASGRETQY; V gene: TRBV27; J gene: TRBJ2-5; D gene: NA; clone size: NA
CDR3 protein: ASSLEPTGGYEQY; V gene: TRBV5-1; J gene: TRBJ2-7; D gene: TRBD1; clone size: NA
CDR3 protein: ASSHPSGGAYEQY; V gene: TRBV6-2/TRBV6-3; J gene: TRBJ2-7; D gene: TRBD2; clone size: NA
CDR3 protein: ASSSVQGNTEAF; V gene: TRBV6-2/TRBV6-3; J gene: TRBJ1-1; D gene: NA; clone size: few
CDR3 protein: ASSQDGPFGEDTEAF; V gene: TRBV4-1; J gene: TRBJ1-1; D gene: NA; clone size: NA
CDR3 protein: ASRGQEDTGELF; V gene: TRBV12-3/TRBV12-4; J gene: TRBJ2-2; D gene: TRBD1; clone size: many
CDR3 protein: ASSQLGAGTEAF; V gene: TRBV4-3; J gene: TRBJ1-1; D gene: NA; clone size: few
CDR3 protein: ASSQSGAVFYGYT; V gene: TRBV4-3; J gene: TRBJ1-2; D gene: NA; clone size: few
CDR3 protein: ASSSTPGQGNTEAF; V gene: TRBV5-1; J gene: TRBJ1-1; D gene: TRBD1; clone size: many
CDR3 protein: ASSVEFTGGSGNTIY; V gene: TRBV9; J gene: TRBJ1-3; D gene: NA; clone size: NA
CDR3 protein: SVLVGTPGAIEQF; V gene: TRBV20-1; J gene: TRBJ2-1; D gene: NA; clone size: NA
CDR3 protein: ASSENTGGNEQY; V gene: TRBV2; J gene: TRBJ2-7; D gene: TRBD1; clone size: NA
CDR3 protein: ASSQEFSNSLHEQY; V gene: TRBV4-2; J gene: TRBJ2-7; D gene: NA; clone size: NA
CDR3 protein: AWTRLAGGTDTQY; V gene: TRBV30; J gene: TRBJ2-3; D gene: TRBD2; clone size: few
CDR3 protein: ASSLGDYSYEQY; V gene: TRBV5-1; J gene: TRBJ2-7; D gene: TRBD2; clone size: few
CDR3 protein: ASSQETRGDQETQY; V gene: TRBV3-1; J gene: TRBJ2-5; D gene: TRBD2; clone size: few
CDR3 protein: ASSPLSGNTEAF; V gene: TRBV18; J gene: TRBJ1-1; D gene: NA; clone size: many
CDR3 protein: AGDPAGGREQY; V gene: TRBV30; J gene: TRBJ2-7; D gene: TRBD2; clone size: NA
CDR3 protein: ASSLDGTAETQY; V gene: TRBV5-1; J gene: TRBJ2-5; D gene: NA; clone size: NA
CDR3 protein: ASSPPGARSLQETQY; V gene: TRBV7-2; J gene: TRBJ2-5; D gene: NA; clone size: NA
CDR3 protein: ATSGGVGADTQY; V gene: TRBV24-1; J gene: TRBJ2-3; D gene: NA; clone size: NA
CDR3 protein: ASSLGGRETQY; V gene: TRBV5-1; J gene: TRBJ2-5; D gene: NA; clone size: many
CDR3 protein: ASSSGGYGYT; V gene: TRBV5-6; J gene: TRBJ1-2; D gene: NA; clone size: many
CDR3 protein: ASSRRTANTEAF; V gene: TRBV6-2/TRBV6-3; J gene: TRBJ1-1; D gene: NA; clone size: NA
CDR3 protein: ASPYRGLAGGYLWVQY; V gene: TRBV2; J gene: TRBJ2-7; D gene: TRBD2; clone size: NA
CDR3 protein: ASSRTEGNYEQY; V gene: TRBV12-3/TRBV12-4; J gene: TRBJ2-7; D gene: NA; clone size: NA
CDR3 protein: ASSLGGRASDTQY; V gene: TRBV7-2; J gene: TRBJ2-3; D gene: NA; clone size: NA
CDR3 protein: ASSLGAGPNTEAF; V gene: TRBV5-1; J gene: TRBJ1-1; D gene: NA; clone size: few
CDR3 protein: ASSYGHEIQETQY; V gene: TRBV5-1; J gene: TRBJ2-5; D gene: NA; clone size: NA
CDR3 protein: AISRDSHTEAF; V gene: TRBV10-3; J gene: TRBJ1-1; D gene: NA; clone size: NA
CDR3 protein: ASSESPGQVNSPLH; V gene: TRBV25-1; J gene: TRBJ1-6; D gene: TRBD1; clone size: NA
CDR3 protein: ASQGLAGTQY; V gene: TRBV6-1; J gene: TRBJ2-5; D gene: TRBD2; clone size: NA
CDR3 protein: ASSPIGIESPLH; V gene: TRBV18; J gene: TRBJ1-6; D gene: NA; clone size: NA
CDR3 protein: SARDMGGRSYNEQF; V gene: TRBV20-1; J gene: TRBJ2-1; D gene: TRBD2; clone size: NA
CDR3 protein: ASSARVNSNQPQH; V gene: TRBV7-2; J gene: TRBJ1-5; D gene: NA; clone size: few
CDR3 protein: SPLTLQTEAF; V gene: TRBV20-1; J gene: TRBJ1-1; D gene: NA; clone size: few
CDR3 protein: ASSQSQGISSEQY; V gene: TRBV4-1; J gene: TRBJ2-7; D gene: NA; clone size: few
CDR3 protein: ASRRDRGSGNTIY; V gene: TRBV2; J gene: TRBJ1-3; D gene: TRBD1; clone size: NA
CDR3 protein: ASSFIGQPLH; V gene: TRBV6-5; J gene: TRBJ1-6; D gene: NA; clone size: few
CDR3 protein: ASTQGQGTDTQY; V gene: TRBV12-3/TRBV12-4; J gene: TRBJ2-3; D gene: TRBD1; clone size: NA
CDR3 protein: ASSPTGYPYEQY; V gene: TRBV18; J gene: TRBJ2-7; D gene: TRBD1; clone size: few
CDR3 protein: ASSLVARVAVGELF; V gene: TRBV5-1; J gene: TRBJ2-2; D gene: NA; clone size: many
CDR3 protein: ASSWTGMETDTQY; V gene: TRBV5-1; J gene: TRBJ2-3; D gene: TRBD1; clone size: NA
CDR3 protein: ASSLGTGGTDTQY; V gene: TRBV11-2; J gene: TRBJ2-3; D gene: TRBD1; clone size: many
CDR3 protein: ASNPGGYGYT; V gene: TRBV6-1; J gene: TRBJ1-2; D gene: TRBD1; clone size: many
CDR3 protein: ASSRTRDEQF; V gene: TRBV6-5; J gene: TRBJ2-1; D gene: NA; clone size: NA
CDR3 protein: ASSLMYQPQH; V gene: TRBV12-3/TRBV12-4; J gene: TRBJ1-5; D gene: NA; clone size: NA
CDR3 protein: ASTARGDTEAF; V gene: TRBV27; J gene: TRBJ1-1; D gene: NA; clone size: NA
CDR3 protein: ASSGGQSTGELF; V gene: TRBV5-1; J gene: TRBJ2-2; D gene: NA; clone size: few
CDR3 protein: ASSGAGGTYNEQF; V gene: TRBV5-1; J gene: TRBJ2-1; D gene: TRBD1; clone size: few
CDR3 protein: ASSQRDTTGELF; V gene: TRBV7-8; J gene: TRBJ2-2; D gene: NA; clone size: few